Listed here are 22 T cell receptor beta chains from one sample, sequenced in a study of T cells expressing NK-cell markers. TCRdb reanalyzed the 5' RACE reads, giving one entry per CDR3 protein sequence and no DNA. The specimen's table records 500,000 or so distinct CDR3 sequences. Specimen: blood T cells: a sorted CD56 or NKG2C T cell subset, CD4+ or CD8+ T cells, or bulk PBMC T cells (not recorded which). The receptors derive from a man aged 18 to 29 in good health.

The J gene is TRBJ2-4, the V gene TRBV9; TCRdb outputs TRBD2, but without DNA this stays unchecked. CDR1 SGDLS and CDR2 YYNGEE come from the germline V gene. The CDR3 contains 15 residues. The CDR3 region is CASSVDESILNIQYF.

The rearrangement uses TRBV12-3 or TRBV12-4 and TRBJ1-1. The CDR3 has 14 residues. This CDR3 is CASRPRGRGAEAFF.

The genes are TRBV28 and TRBJ2-3; TCRdb reports TRBD2, a call that lacks DNA to check it against. The CDR3 totals 15 residues. Germline values: CDR1 MDHEN, CDR2 SYDVKM. The chain's CDR3 is CASSLLAGQADTQYF.

The chain employs TRBV6-6 and TRBJ2-1; TCRdb lists TRBD2, though no DNA is available to test this call. The CDR3 is 11 residues long. Germline CDR1 is MNHNY and CDR2 is SVGAGI (reference sequence). CDR3 sequence reads: CASRRADEQFF.

V is TRBV29-1 and J is TRBJ2-5; absent DNA, TCRdb's TRBD1 call cannot be checked. CDR3 length: 16 amino acids. CDR1 is SQVTM and CDR2 is ANQGSEA in the germline V gene. The CDR3 sequence: CSVDLDRATFQETQYF.

The rearrangement links TRBV20-1 to TRBJ1-4; there is no DNA to check the TCRdb D call of TRBD1. This CDR3 contains 15 residues. CDR1 DFQATT and CDR2 SNEGSKA come from the germline V gene (reference sequence). CDR3 amino acids: CSARATSGTGEKLFF.

V usage is TRBV4-2 and J usage is TRBJ2-7; the D call of TRBD1 rests on TCRdb alone, since no DNA is present to check it. Germline V gives CDR1 LGHNA, CDR2 YNFKEQ. The CDR3 length is 19 residues. The CDR3 region is CASSQAFIRAGLGVYEQYF.

The chain carries TRBV10-3 and TRBJ2-1; TCRdb returns TRBD1, unconfirmable since there is no DNA. The CDR3 sequence is 15 residues long. The germline V gene encodes CDR1 ENHRY and CDR2 SYGVKD. CDR3 loop: CAISEGQGKNNEQFF.

J is TRBJ2-1 and V is TRBV28; the TRBD2 assignment by TCRdb is unverifiable without DNA. Germline V gene lookup returns CDR1 MDHEN and CDR2 SYDVKM. The CDR3 totals 17 residues. CDR3 loop: CASSLGGSAYGGSEQFF.

The gene calls are TRBV6-5 and TRBJ1-5; absent DNA, TCRdb's TRBD1 call cannot be checked. Germline CDR1 reads MNHEY; CDR2 reads SVGAGI. The CDR3 extends over 18 amino acids. This CDR3 reads CASSYGGIQGYSNQPQHF.

The V and J genes are TRBV7-6 and TRBJ2-1. The CDR3 totals 17 residues. From germline, CDR1 is SGHVS and CDR2 FNYEAQ. CDR3 loop: CASSLGTSEGSYNEQFF.

V is TRBV5-1 and J is TRBJ1-1. Germline CDR1 SGHRS, CDR2 YFSETQ. The CDR3 consists of 13 residues. This chain's CDR3 is CASSLDENTEAFF.

The V and J genes are TRBV12-3 or TRBV12-4 and TRBJ2-3; the D gene TCRdb calls, TRBD1, cannot be checked with no DNA. The CDR3 extends over 14 amino acids. This chain's CDR3 is CASSSRRDPDTQYF.

The rearrangement uses TRBV10-3 and TRBJ1-1; TCRdb's D call, TRBD1, is unchecked because there is no DNA. From germline, CDR1 is ENHRY and CDR2 SYGVKD. The CDR3 sequence is 16 residues long. This CDR3 is CAISESVGGIGTEAFF.

This chain's CDR3 is CSAAKGLAGTDTQYF. This rearrangement joins TRBV20-1 to TRBJ2-3; TCRdb reports TRBD2, a call that lacks DNA to check it against. CDR3 length: 15 amino acids. The germline gives CDR1 DFQATT, CDR2 SNEGSKA (reference sequence).

The V call is TRBV20-1, the J call TRBJ2-1. The CDR3 covers 13 residues. CDR1 and CDR2 from the germline V gene are DFQATT and SNEGSKA (reference sequence). The CDR3 here is CSASRLGWNEQFF.

The chain joins TRBV27 to TRBJ2-3; the TRBD2 assignment by TCRdb is unverifiable without DNA. CDR1 and CDR2 from the germline V gene are MNHEY and SMNVEV (reference sequence). The CDR3 covers 15 residues. The CDR3 protein is CASSLAGGPPDTQYF.

The J gene is TRBJ2-2, the V gene TRBV15; TCRdb reports TRBD2, a call that lacks DNA to check it against. The CDR3 spans 18 residues. The germline V gene encodes CDR1 LNHNV and CDR2 YYDKDF (reference sequence). CDR3: CATRRVGAGGPGTGELFF. Combining the CDR3 with reference TRBV15 and TRBJ2-2 gives the whole variable domain DAMVIQNPRYQVTQFGKPVTLSCSQTLNHNVMYWYQQKSSQAPKLLFHYYDKDFNNEADTPDNFQSRRPNTSFCFLDIRSPGLGDTAMYLCATRRVGAGGPGTGELFFGEGSRLTVL.

CDR3 loop: CASSSSEWTSYNEQFF. The chain recombines TRBV7-2 with TRBJ2-1. CDR1 is SGHTA, CDR2 FQGNSA, per germline. CDR3 length: 16 amino acids.

V gene TRBV5-4 combines with J gene TRBJ2-4; checking the TCRdb D call of TRBD2 is not possible without DNA. This CDR3 region has 15 residues. From germline, CDR1 is SGHNT and CDR2 YYREEE (reference sequence). The CDR3 protein is CASSSRGLAGDIQYF.

This sequence joins TRBV6-2 or TRBV6-3 and TRBJ2-2; TCRdb's D call, TRBD2, is unchecked because there is no DNA. The CDR3 consists of 15 residues. Germline loops: CDR1 MNHEY, CDR2 SVGEGT. This CDR3 is CASSPSGIGTGELFF.

The chain links TRBV12-3 or TRBV12-4 to TRBJ2-6. The CDR3 sequence is 14 residues long. CDR3 region: CAITDPSGANVLTF.